Listed below are T cell receptor beta chains from one sample, sequenced in a study of beta chain features in type 1 diabetes. Sequencing was performed with immunoSEQ multiplex PCR; in TCRdb, only in-frame clones are kept and a portion is missing. The sample yields around 430,000 clones, 25% to 35% seen once. Sequenced material: naive CD4+ T cells from blood. Source of these receptors: a man between 18 and 29 years old in good health. The CDR3 runs from the conserved cysteine through the conserved F or W. A D gene is named only where the DNA matches it firmly. Some rows have no size entry. The others give once, few or many, or a class for an expanded clone.

length,size,D,J,V,DNA,CDR3
14,NA,NA,TRBJ2-4,TRBV14,TGTGCCAGCAGCCAAGATCACAGGGAAAACATTCAGTACTTC,CASSQDHRENIQYF
14,few,NA,TRBJ2-1,TRBV30,TGTGCCTGGGCCTTAAAGACAGCCTACAATGAGCAGTTCTTC,CAWALKTAYNEQFF
14,NA,TRBD1,TRBJ1-4,TRBV27,TGTGCCAGCAGTCTGGGACAGGGTCAAGGAAAACTGTTTTTT,CASSLGQGQGKLFF
13,NA,NA,TRBJ2-3,TRBV7-2,TGTGCCAGCAGCTTTGGGATCCCAGATACGCAGTATTTT,CASSFGIPDTQYF
16,few,NA,TRBJ2-7,TRBV29-1,TGCAGCGTTGCATCACTCAGGGGACAGGCGGGAGACGAGCAGTACTTC,CSVASLRGQAGDEQYF
12,few,NA,TRBJ1-4,TRBV7-9,TGTGCCAGCAGCGCTTTTCCTCAGAGCCTGTTTTTT,CASSAFPQSLFF
20,few,TRBD2,TRBJ2-1,TRBV14,TGTGCCAGCAGCCAAGTCAGGTGGACCGGGACTACGAGCTCCTACAATGAGCAGTTCTTC,CASSQVRWTGTTSSYNEQFF
13,NA,NA,TRBJ2-1,TRBV30,TGTGCCTGGAGGAAGGACACCTACAATGAGCAGTTCTTC,CAWRKDTYNEQFF
13,few,NA,TRBJ2-7,TRBV7-9,TGTGCCAGCAGCTACAGCACAGGGTACGAGCAGTACTTC,CASSYSTGYEQYF
19,NA,TRBD2,TRBJ2-7,TRBV9,TGTGCCAGCAGCCCGACTATATCCCTAGCGGGAGGGCTTGTCCACGAGCAGTACTTC,CASSPTISLAGGLVHEQYF
12,NA,NA,TRBJ2-7,TRBV19,TGTGCCAGTAGTGACAGTTACTACGAGCAGTACTTC,CASSDSYYEQYF
14,NA,NA,TRBJ2-4,TRBV7-9,TGTGCCAGCAGCTCCGGACTAGCCAAAAACATTCAGTACTTC,CASSSGLAKNIQYF
14,few,TRBD2,TRBJ2-7,TRBV9,TGTGCCAGCAGCGTAACTAGCGGGAGCTACGAGCAGTACTTC,CASSVTSGSYEQYF
16,NA,TRBD2,TRBJ2-7,TRBV28,TGTGCCAGCAGCGCGAGAGCGGGAGGGCAGGGGGACGAGCAGTACTTC,CASSARAGGQGDEQYF
12,NA,NA,TRBJ2-7,TRBV9,TGTGCCAGCAGCGTAGAGGAGGGGGAGCAGTACTTC,CASSVEEGEQYF
14,few,TRBD2,TRBJ2-7,TRBV2,TGTGCCAGCATGCGGACTAGCGGGACCTACGAGCAGTACTTC,CASMRTSGTYEQYF
13,NA,NA,TRBJ2-7,TRBV29-1,TGCAGCGTTGACACTACAGGGTACCACGAGCAGTACTTC,CSVDTTGYHEQYF
14,NA,NA,TRBJ1-2,TRBV9,TGTGCCAGCAGCTTGCCCGGGATTAACTATGGCTACACCTTC,CASSLPGINYGYTF
14,few,NA,TRBJ2-5,TRBV7-9,TGTGCCAGCAGCTTACTAGCGAGCCCAGAGACCCAGTACTTC,CASSLLASPETQYF